This T cell receptor beta chain originates from a study of T cells in localized non-small cell lung cancer. Study outcomes and limitations: Since sequencing was restricted to only one region of the tumor, intratumor heterogeneity remains a possibility. Measurement of T cell clonality placed uninvolved adjacent lung highest, above the level in tumor.

The table came from immunoSEQ multiplex PCR; TCRdb's copy has only in-frame clones and leaves some out. The sample has just over 15,000 clones, around 87% seen once. Regarding this clone: Its antigen remains unknown.

The CDR3 is made up of 15 amino acids. Germline V gene data show CDR1 as SGHRS and CDR2 as YFSETQ. V gave up 3 bases and J gave up 7 bases, with 17 bases separating them. The material sequenced was peripheral blood mononuclear cells, taken before any cancer treatment. The clonotype was recovered from a male donor aged 60 or over with stage II lung adenocarcinoma. The V and J genes are TRBV5-1 and TRBJ2-1, with D possibly matching TRBD2 (6 bases). This CDR3 is CASSSVPGLENEQFF. In DNA form, the CDR3 reads TGCGCCAGCAGCTCAGTCCCGGGACTGGAGAATGAGCAGTTCTTC.